This T cell receptor beta chain was sequenced for a study of cytomegalovirus exposure and HLA in healthy donors. Findings and limits, study-wide: Immune exposure information available was restricted to CMV serostatus. Indistinguishable V segments such as TRBV6-2 and TRBV6-3 were excluded.

This PCR relied on a set of 60 Vbeta primers and 13 Jbeta primers. The authors' processing: Unique TCR beta chains numbered roughly 80 million in a later analysis, with roughly 11 million shared. The table came from immunoSEQ multiplex PCR; TCRdb's copy has only in-frame clones and leaves some out. The DNA gave D and trimming, while V, J and clone size come from that table. The sample lists 220,000 or so clones, 75% occurring once. This clone has only a few counts. What it binds is unknown. With V trimmed by 3 bases and J by 8 bases, 8 bases remained unmatched. This CDR3 is built from 14 residues. The germline CDR1 and CDR2 sequences are SEHNR and FQNEAQ (reference sequence).

This TCR was sampled from a woman in her twenties or thirties in good health and CMV-seronegative. V and J are TRBV7-9 and TRBJ1-2, with 8 bases identical to TRBD1. The sample consisted of PBMCs. The chain's CDR3 is CASSLSDRGRGYTF. In nucleotides, the CDR3 is TGTGCCAGCAGCTTGTCCGACAGGGGACGCGGCTACACCTTC.